This TCR beta chain derives from a study of blood T cell repertoires in COVID-19 (dated by TCRdb to about 2020). About the study as a whole: Samples from collaborators originated in the United States, Italy and Spain and spanned both the acute and convalescent phases of COVID-19. The material from the prospective study consisted of cDNA or gDNA derived from T cells, B-cell-depleted T cells, or PBMCs. Deeply sampled blood TCRbeta repertoires from subjects exposed to, actively infected with, or recovered from COVID-19 were included in the dataset. The repertoires were released in a freely available public database intended as a resource for research on the immune response to SARS-CoV-2. Samples were obtained from the ongoing ImmuneRACE study (first 160 participants) and from approximately 1,200 subjects provided by 6 global collaborators. Nearly every sample came with metadata listing a de-identified subject ID, COVID-19 status, age in years and sex. HLA class I and class II types, where available, came from metadata supplied by the sample provider rather than from assay-based typing.

The immunoSEQ Assay, a bias-controlled multiplex PCR, was used to amplify TCRbeta CDR3 regions from genomic DNA. The authors' analysis ran thus. Within the assay, amplification of reference gene primers was used to estimate how many nucleated cells each sample contained. To quantify the absolute abundance of each unique TCRbeta CDR3 rearrangement, sequence reads were collapsed and filtered. For each sample, productive Simpson clonality was calculated as the square root of Simpson's diversity index over productive rearrangements. TCRdb obtained this table from immuneACCESS and retained in-frame rearrangements with V and J assigned. These tables miss some clones; where compared with another copy, unresolved V genes account for less than half of the shortfall, and the remainder is unexplained. V and J calls and clone size are copied from that table; D and trimming were computed from the DNA. The sample has a few hundred thousand clones on record, approximately 81% of them singletons. The top ten clonotypes cover around 3% of the sample.

The CDR3 measures 15 amino acids from cysteine to phenylalanine. Of the read, only the CDR3 DNA is kept; its 45 bases are in frame from base 1. CDR1 MNHEY and CDR2 SVGEGT were looked up in the germline V gene. Germline trimming amounts to 4 bases on V and 3 bases on J, with 2 as the count of junction bases outside the gene matches. What the research found in general, with its limitations: The amount of clinical and demographic metadata varied by source and participant and was provided uncurated.

Turning to this clone: Its cognate antigen has yet to be identified. No base-level quality is on record; no much larger clone is a single base apart.

Another Seattle source contributed samples from volunteer blood donors who had recovered from COVID-19. Each collaborating institution followed its own protocols to collect whole blood in K2EDTA tubes. Collaborator samples were shipped for TCRbeta analysis as frozen whole blood, isolated PBMCs, or DNA extracted from either sample type. What was sequenced was peripheral blood. This sequence uses TRBV6-2 or TRBV6-3 and TRBJ2-3, with 12 junctional bases fitting TRBD2. This sequence originates from a man aged 50-60 years who had recovered from COVID-19. The CDR3 region reads CASSWGTSGTDTQYF. The nucleotide sequence reads as follows: TGTGCCAGCAGTTGGGGGACTAGCGGGACAGATACGCAGTATTTT.